This T cell receptor beta chain was identified in a study of blood T cells in healthy people across ages. Study results and caveats: Without sorted subsets, naive and antigen-experienced compartments could not be conclusively compared.

Combining a sample-barcoded 5' primer with a J-beta primer mix, a second PCR ran for roughly 6 to 12 cycles. One entry per CDR3 protein, called by TCRdb with MiXCR from the 5' RACE reads. Of 1.5 million to 2 million distinct CDR3 sequences listed, approximately 50% are singletons. With regard to this clonotype: No antigen is known for it.

Trimming shortened V by 4 bases and J by 4 bases, and 14 bases separated the two germline ends. CDR1 and CDR2 from the germline V gene are MRHNA and SNTAGT. The CDR3 is 16 residues long. The chain links TRBV6-4 to TRBJ2-6, with D possibly being TRBD1 (5 bases). The sample was blood. This receptor was taken from a woman between 35 and 50 years old in good health. The CDR3 bases are TGTGCCAGCAGTGTGCGAACAGGCACCGGGGCCAACGTCCTGACTTTC. It specifies CASSVRTGTGANVLTF.